Described below is a single T cell receptor beta chain sequence and its context. V was shortened by 4 bases and J by 2 bases, with 16 bases between the two germline ends. Germline V gene lookup returns CDR1 SGHRS and CDR2 YFSETQ. The CDR3 is made up of 15 amino acids. The data derive from a study of blood T cell repertoires in COVID-19. The assay was immunoSEQ multiplex PCR, and TCRdb's table has in-frame clones only and misses some. Of around 170,000 clones listed, roughly four fifths are singletons. The clonotype comes from a human donor in a cohort sampled during active COVID-19. Source material: peripheral blood. The rearrangement uses TRBV5-1 and TRBJ2-7; TRBD2 is a possible D gene (5 bases). The CDR3 is CASSLWTGVAYEQYF. For the CDR3, the DNA is TGCGCCAGCAGCCTATGGACCGGGGTAGCCTACGAGCAGTACTTC.